This T cell receptor beta chain was obtained from a study of molecular identifiers for immune sequencing clone quantification. This clonotype was picked up many times. Its matching antigen is unknown. Germline loops: CDR1 LGHDT, CDR2 YNNKEL (reference sequence). Trimming took off 4 bases at V and 2 bases at J, with 17 bases between the two ends. The CDR3 runs to 16 residues. The study's findings and limits: A shared barcode on identical TCR molecules could lead to underestimated sizes for highly expanded clones. Spiked Jurkat TCR RNA originating from one cell could reportedly be identified amid more than 950,000 naive cells.

Naive CD8 T cells underwent sorting with the CD8+CD4-CCR7+CD45RA+ definition. Previously described methods and listed TCR primers were used for bulk TCR libraries. A single record per CDR3 protein comes from TCRdb applying MiXCR to the PCR reads. The table shows tens of thousands of distinct CDR3 sequences, with about 19% occurring only once. This receptor was identified in a human donor in good health. Some libraries in this study had Jurkat cell RNA spiked in. The material sequenced was naive CD8+ T cells from blood, with Jurkat cell RNA spiked in. The subset was: FACS-sorted CD8+CD4-CCR7+CD45RA+ naive T cells. The V gene is TRBV3-1, the J gene TRBJ2-5, with D possibly being TRBD2 (5 bases). The chain's CDR3 is CASSLPTSPEQETQYF. The CDR3 bases are TGTGCCAGCAGCCTTCCTACTAGTCCCGAGCAAGAGACCCAGTACTTC.